Listed here are 27 T cell receptor beta chains from one sample, sequenced in a study of PD-1 blockade in classical Hodgkin lymphoma. Sequencing used immunoSEQ multiplex PCR; TCRdb keeps in-frame clones, though not all of them. The table lists 38,000 or so clones, about 89% of them singletons. Each patient's relapse followed autologous stem cell transplantation, and brentuximab vedotin exposure varied. Sequences were derived from peripheral blood mononuclear cells (PBMCs), sampled at baseline. Receptors originate from a human donor with classical Hodgkin lymphoma.

V usage is TRBV2 and J usage is TRBJ1-1, with TRBD1 as a possible D gene (5 bases). V was cut by 9 bases and J by 2 bases, with 13 bases left in between. Germline CDR1 SNHLY, CDR2 FYNNEI. The CDR3 loop spans 13 amino acids. The CDR3 sequence: CARRTGGNTEAFF. The CDR3 coding sequence is TGTGCCAGACGAACGGGGGGAAACACTGAAGCTTTCTTT. The complete variable domain, with remaining parts taken from reference TRBV2 and TRBJ1-1, reads EPEVTQTPSHQVTQMGQEVILRCVPISNHLYFYWYRQILGQKVEFLVSFYNNEISEKSEIFDDQFSVERPDGSNFTLKIRSTKLEDSAMYFCARRTGGNTEAFFGQGTRLTVV.

In this sample, this clone turned up a few times. In nucleotides, the CDR3 is TGCGCCAGCACCGTCCCCACATACGAGCAGTACTTC. It codes for CASTVPTYEQYF. V is TRBV10-1 and J is TRBJ2-7; D remains unclear. Looked up from germline, CDR1 is WNHNN and CDR2 is SYGVQD (reference sequence). This CDR3 contains 12 residues. Trimming took 7 bases from V and 4 from J, leaving 11 bases between them.

CDR3 DNA: TGTGCCAGCAGTGGAGCCGGTACAGGGGGCGATTTTAGCACTGAAGCTTTCTTT. This codes for CASSGAGTGGDFSTEAFF. This rearrangement joins TRBV25-1 to TRBJ1-1, with 9 bases fitting TRBD1. Germline trimming cut 4 bases from V and 4 bases from J; bases unmatched to any gene: 16. From germline, CDR1 is MGHDK and CDR2 SYGVNS. The CDR3 has 18 amino acids.

The chain links TRBV7-9 to TRBJ2-2; D is ambiguous. The CDR3 covers 16 residues. Germline-derived CDR1 and CDR2 are SEHNR and FQNEAQ (reference sequence). The germline V and J ends were trimmed by 3 bases and 2 bases, with 13 bases remaining between them. The CDR3 nucleotides are TGTGCCAGCAGCTTGGCAGGTCAAAGTAACACCGGGGAGCTGTTTTTT. Encoded protein: CASSLAGQSNTGELFF.

This chain joins TRBV18 and TRBJ2-3, with 10 bases that match TRBD1. CDR1 is KGHSH, CDR2 LQKENI, per germline. The CDR3 is 15 amino acids. The ends lost 5 bases at V and 1 base at J; junction bases unmatched: 3. The CDR3 bases are TGTGCCAGCTCAGATGGGACAGGGGGCACAGATACGCAGTATTTT. Protein: CASSDGTGGTDTQYF.

The chain carries TRBV19 and TRBJ2-1; the D is unclear. The germline gives CDR1 LNHDA, CDR2 SQIVND (reference sequence). This CDR3 is 11 amino acids long. The V and J ends lost 3 bases and 4 bases respectively, with 1 base between them. The CDR3 spells CASSMYNEQFF. The CDR3 nucleotides read TGTGCCAGTAGTATGTACAATGAGCAGTTCTTC.

The chain combines TRBV4-2 with TRBJ1-5; D ambiguous. In germline, CDR1 is LGHNA, CDR2 YNFKEQ. This CDR3 is 15 amino acids long. The V end was cut by 0 bases, the J end by 6 bases, with 12 bases between. This CDR3 is CASSQDLKGGQPQHF. CDR3 nucleotide sequence: TGTGCCAGCAGCCAAGATCTAAAGGGAGGTCAGCCCCAGCATTTT.

The gene calls are TRBV9 and TRBJ2-1, with 8 bases aligning to TRBD2. Germline V gives CDR1 SGDLS, CDR2 YYNGEE. This CDR3 contains 14 residues. Trimming removed 3 bases from V and 7 bases from J; junction bases left unmatched: 6. CDR3 protein: CASSATERGNEQFF. In DNA form, the CDR3 reads TGTGCCAGCAGCGCGACTGAGCGGGGGAATGAGCAGTTCTTC.

The chain couples TRBV27 to TRBJ2-7; maybe TRBD2 (5 bases). Trimming took 4 bases from V and 0 from J, leaving 7 bases between them. The CDR3 covers 13 residues. CDR1 is MNHEY and CDR2 is SMNVEV in the germline V gene (reference sequence). CDR3 bases: TGTGCCAGCAGTTCGGACTCCTCCTACGAGCAGTACTTC. This codes for CASSSDSSYEQYF.

The chain uses TRBV18 and TRBJ2-3; D is ambiguous. V lost 1 base to trimming and J lost 0 bases, with 5 bases between them. Germline CDR1 reads KGHSH; CDR2 reads LQKENI. The CDR3 length is 14 residues. The CDR3 sequence is CASSPLSSTDTQYF. The CDR3 coding sequence is TGTGCCAGCTCACCACTTTCTAGCACAGATACGCAGTATTTT.

The count of this clone is one. The chain has TRBV5-6 and TRBJ1-5, with D possibly matching TRBD1 (6 bases). The germline V gene encodes CDR1 SGHDT and CDR2 YYEEEE. V lost 2 bases, J lost 7 bases, and 19 bases lay in between. The CDR3 is 16 amino acids. CDR3 sequence reads: CASSLTRGGRRQPQHF. Written as DNA, the CDR3 is TGTGCCAGCAGCTTAACCCGGGGGGGGCGCCGCCAGCCCCAGCATTTT.

This chain joins TRBV19 and TRBJ2-7; D is unclear. CDR1 and CDR2 (germline): LNHDA, SQIVND (reference sequence). The V end lost 5 bases, the J end lost 3 bases, and 14 bases lay between the germline ends. The CDR3 has 14 amino acids. The CDR3 DNA follows: TGTGCCAGTAGTTGGGCCATCTGGGACTACGAGCAGTACTTC. As protein: CASSWAIWDYEQYF. Together with reference TRBV19 and TRBJ2-7, the CDR3 gives the full variable domain: DGGITQSPKYLFRKEGQNVTLSCEQNLNHDAMYWYRQDPGQGLRLIYYSQIVNDFQKGDIAEGYSVSREKKESFPLTVTSAQKNPTAFYLCASSWAIWDYEQYFGPGTRLTVT.

This clone has just one count. The chain combines TRBV28 with TRBJ2-3; no clear D. The CDR3 loop spans 17 amino acids. V was cut by 3 bases and J by 3 bases, with 19 bases left in between. The germline gives CDR1 MDHEN, CDR2 SYDVKM. The CDR3 reads CASSFDLDKDRTDTQYF. The DNA for the CDR3 is TGTGCCAGCAGTTTCGACTTGGATAAGGATCGGACAGATACGCAGTATTTT. Combining the CDR3 with reference TRBV28 and TRBJ2-3 gives the whole variable domain DVKVTQSSRYLVKRTGEKVFLECVQDMDHENMFWYRQDPGLGLRLIYFSYDVKMKEKGDIPEGYSVSREKKERFSLILESASTNQTSMYLCASSFDLDKDRTDTQYFGPGTRLTVL.

This sequence joins TRBV2 and TRBJ1-2; D remains ambiguous. CDR3 length: 12 residues. Germline V CDR1 and CDR2: SNHLY, FYNNEI. CDR3 nucleotide sequence: TGTGCTAACAAGGGCGCAGGCTATGGCTACACCTTC. It yields the protein CANKGAGYGYTF.

This clone has a handful of counts. The gene calls are TRBV9 and TRBJ2-7; 11 nucleotides line up with TRBD2. Trimming removed 7 bases from V and 6 bases from J; junction bases left unmatched: 9. The CDR3 is made up of 14 amino acids. Germline CDR1 SGDLS, CDR2 YYNGEE. This chain's CDR3 is CASSSTSGMFEQYF. The CDR3 nucleotides read TGTGCCAGCTCCTCGACTAGCGGGATGTTCGAGCAGTACTTC.

This clone appeared a single time. The chain uses TRBV7-8 and TRBJ1-3; 10 nucleotides align to TRBD1. Germline-derived CDR1 and CDR2 are SGHVS and FQNEAQ. J lost 4 bases, V lost 5 bases, and 2 bases had no gene match. The CDR3 spans 14 residues. CDR3 sequence reads: CASSQGQGGNTIYF. CDR3 in DNA: TGTGCCAGCAGCCAGGGACAGGGGGGAAACACCATATATTTT. The whole variable domain, remainder taken from reference TRBV7-8 and TRBJ1-3, is GAGVSQSPRYKVAKRGQDVALRCDPISGHVSLFWYQQALGQGPEFLTYFQNEAQLDKSGLPSDRFFAERPEGSVSTLKIQRTQQEDSAVYLCASSQGQGGNTIYFGEGSWLTVV.

The chain recombines TRBV30 with TRBJ2-6; perhaps TRBD2 as D (5 bases). Per the germline V gene, CDR1 is GTSNPN and CDR2 is SVGIG (reference sequence). This CDR3 region has 18 residues. Trimming removed 0 bases from V and 0 bases from J, with 15 bases in between. The CDR3 region has the DNA TGTGCCTGGAGTGTAAAGTTCCTAGCAGGCTCTGGGGCCAACGTCCTGACTTTC. Amino acids: CAWSVKFLAGSGANVLTF.

The rearrangement uses TRBV7-9 and TRBJ2-7; 9 nucleotides align to TRBD2. The CDR3 has 17 residues. Germline V CDR1 and CDR2: SEHNR, FQNEAQ (reference sequence). Trimming took 5 bases from V and 3 from J; bases not matched to a gene: 14. The CDR3 sequence is CASSLGLASFSIYEQYF. The DNA of the CDR3 is TGTGCCAGCAGCCTAGGACTAGCGTCTTTTTCCATCTACGAGCAGTACTTC.

This clone turned up a few times. The rearrangement uses TRBV7-2 and TRBJ2-7, with TRBD2 identical over 12 bases. From germline, CDR1 is SGHTA and CDR2 FQGNSA. With 4 bases clipped from V and 6 bases from J, the junction kept 4 bases outside the gene matches. The CDR3 covers 14 residues. CDR3 sequence (DNA): TGTGCCAGCAGCTCGACTAGCGGGAGCCTCGAGCAGTACTTC. It translates to CASSSTSGSLEQYF.

The chain links TRBV6-1 to TRBJ1-3; the match to TRBD1 covers 7 bases. The germline V gene has CDR1 MNHNS and CDR2 SASEGT. J lost 4 bases, V lost 6 bases, and 3 bases had no gene match. The CDR3 has 13 amino acids. The CDR3, as DNA: TGTGCCAGCAGACAGGGGAGCGGAAACACCATATATTTT. Translating gives CASRQGSGNTIYF.

The J gene is TRBJ1-1, the V gene TRBV5-4, with a tentative D call TRBD1 (6 bases). CDR3 length: 15 residues. The V end lost 6 bases, the J end lost 5 bases, and 20 bases lay between the germline ends. Germline V CDR1 and CDR2: SGHNT, YYREEE (reference sequence). The DNA of the CDR3 is TGTGCCAGCAACCCGGGGGGCAGGGAGGGTACTGAAGCTTTCTTT. Translated, it gives CASNPGGREGTEAFF.

DNA for the CDR3: TGTGCCAGCAGCCCCGGTTGGGGAAACGAGCAGTACTTC. Its translation is CASSPGWGNEQYF. This sequence joins TRBV11-3 and TRBJ2-7; D unresolved. V was pared by 5 bases and J by 5 bases, with 13 bases between. Germline CDR1 and CDR2: SGHNT and YENEEA. CDR3 length: 13 amino acids.

The genes are TRBV11-2 and TRBJ2-1; D might be TRBD1 (6 bases). The CDR3 runs 15 residues. Deletions cut 0 bases from V and 3 bases from J, with 9 bases between. CDR1 and CDR2 from the germline V gene are SGHAT and FQNNGV. CDR3 sequence (DNA): TGTGCCAGCAGCTTAGAAGGGACAAGCTACAATGAGCAGTTCTTC. The encoded protein is CASSLEGTSYNEQFF.

V and J are TRBV27 and TRBJ1-6; 8 bases match TRBD1. The V gene's germline CDR1 is MNHEY and CDR2 SMNVEV (reference sequence). The CDR3 covers 15 residues. Germline trimming cut 8 bases from V and 3 bases from J; bases unmatched to any gene: 6. The CDR3 region is CASQTGGFYNSPLHF. In DNA, the CDR3 is TGTGCCAGCCAAACAGGGGGTTTCTATAATTCACCCCTCCACTTT.

The chain employs TRBV13 and TRBJ1-2, with 7 bases lining up with TRBD1. This CDR3 contains 14 residues. With 4 bases clipped from V and 8 bases from J, the junction kept 10 bases outside the gene matches. Germline CDR1 is PRHDT and CDR2 is FYEKMQ (reference sequence). The CDR3 here is CASSSRQGETGYTF. The CDR3 nucleotides read TGTGCCAGCAGCTCAAGACAGGGTGAGACCGGCTACACCTTC.

The rearrangement uses TRBV7-9 and TRBJ2-3, with D perhaps matching TRBD1 or TRBD2 (5 bases each). CDR3 size: 15 residues. V was trimmed by 1 base and J by 6 bases, leaving 14 bases between them. The germline gives CDR1 SEHNR, CDR2 FQNEAQ (reference sequence). The CDR3, as DNA: TGTGCCAGCAGCTTAGTGAGGGGAACGACGGATACGCAGTATTTT. It is translated as CASSLVRGTTDTQYF.

The gene calls are TRBV6-5 and TRBJ2-5; tentative D call: TRBD2 (5 bases). V was cut by 6 bases and J by 0 bases, with 11 bases left in between. The V gene's germline CDR1 is MNHEY and CDR2 SVGAGI. The CDR3 is 14 residues long. The CDR3 region is CASSSSGNQETQYF. The CDR3, as DNA: TGTGCCAGCAGCTCATCGGGGAACCAAGAGACCCAGTACTTC.